One and the same sample provided the 10 T cell receptor beta chains below, sequenced in a study of glioma-infiltrating T cells. The iRepertoire nested amplicon-rescue multiplex PCR amplified TCR alpha and beta CDR3s from RNA. TCRdb called the multiplex PCR reads again in MiXCR, with one record for every CDR3 protein. The table has roughly 100,000 distinct CDR3 sequences, under 30% seen once. The sequenced sample consisted of glioma tissue, nonneoplastic brain tissue, or PBMCs (not recorded which). These receptors originate from a human donor with low-grade glioma or glioblastoma, undergoing nonglioma brain surgery, or in good health (not recorded which).

On this clonotype itself: It may be a read error: a sequence one base away is much more abundant. The conserved closing phenylalanine or tryptophan is absent in this CDR3, likely reflecting a read error. This chain joins TRBV19 and TRBJ2-3, with TRBD1 as a possible D gene (5 bases). Germline CDR1 LNHDA, CDR2 SQIVND (reference sequence). Deletions cut 2 bases from V and 4 bases from J, with 10 bases between. The CDR3 runs to 14 residues. CDR3 in amino acids: CASSIYQGPDTQYL. The CDR3 DNA is TGTGCCAGTAGTATATACCAGGGCCCAGATACGCAGTATCTT.

This clonotype was seen many times. This chain uses TRBV27 with TRBJ1-5, with TRBD1 matching over 9 bases. The germline CDR1 and CDR2 sequences are MNHEY and SMNVEV (reference sequence). J lost 5 bases, V lost 0 bases, and 2 bases had no gene match. This CDR3 has 15 amino acids. CDR3 nucleotides: TGTGCCAGCAGTTTATCCACAGGGGGCGATCAGCCCCAGCATTTT. Protein: CASSLSTGGDQPQHF.

Turning to this clonotype: A much larger clone differs by one base, so this may be a read error. The V and J genes are TRBV20-1 and TRBJ1-1; 7 nucleotides agree with TRBD1. V was pared by 6 bases and J by 7 bases, with 11 bases of the junction left unmatched. Germline values: CDR1 DFQATT, CDR2 SNEGSKA (reference sequence). CDR3 length equals 13 residues. The CDR3 here is CSAAEGAEDEAFF. CDR3 bases: TGCAGTGCCGCGGAGGGGGCGGAGGATGAAGCTTTCTTT.

This clonotype was seen repeatedly, ten times or more. CDR3 amino acids: CASVRRQETQYF. The CDR3 DNA follows: TGTGCCTCCGTCCGACGCCAAGAGACCCAGTACTTC. The chain employs TRBV24-1 and TRBJ2-5; D is ambiguous. V was pared by 12 bases and J by 1 base, with 11 bases between. The CDR3 has 12 amino acids. Germline V gene sequence: CDR1 KGHDR, CDR2 SFDVKD.

V usage is TRBV3-1 and J usage is TRBJ1-5; possibly TRBD1 for D (5 bases). V lost 4 bases to trimming and J lost 1 base, with 11 bases between them. CDR3 length: 15 amino acids. Germline loops: CDR1 LGHDT, CDR2 YNNKEL (reference sequence). The chain's CDR3 is CASSLEGPSNQPQHF. The CDR3, as DNA: TGTGCCAGCAGCCTAGAGGGACCGAGCAATCAGCCCCAGCATTTT. Variable domain in full (rest from reference TRBV3-1 and TRBJ1-5): DTAVSQTPKYLVTQMGNDKSIKCEQNLGHDTMYWYKQDSKKFLKIMFSYNNKELIINETVPNRFSPKSPDKAHLNLHINSLELGDSAVYFCASSLEGPSNQPQHFGDGTRLSIL.

The count of this clonotype is one. Its ends do not fully match the called genes, so a read error is possible. The V call is TRBV28, the J call TRBJ2-7; weak D call: TRBD1 (6 bases). The CDR3 loop spans 13 amino acids. Germline V gene sequence: CDR1 MDHEN, CDR2 SYDVKM. In DNA, the CDR3 is TGTGCCAGTAGCCCAGGGGCGACCTACGAGAAGTACTTC. Amino acids: CASSPGATYEKYF.

The sample holds a few counts of this clonotype. The J gene is TRBJ2-7, the V gene TRBV7-6; TRBD2 is a possible D gene (6 bases). Germline loops: CDR1 SGHVS, CDR2 FNYEAQ. This CDR3 comprises 15 residues. V was shortened by 2 bases and J by 1 base, with 12 bases between the two germline ends. CDR3 protein: CASSLLGGESYEQYF. DNA for the CDR3: TGTGCCAGCAGCTTATTAGGCGGGGAATCCTACGAGCAGTACTTC.

In the case of this clonotype: This may stem from a read error, because a much larger clone lies one nucleotide away. The J gene is TRBJ1-1, the V gene TRBV18; D unclear. Between the trimmed V and J ends, which lost 1 base and 4 bases, there was a span of 16 bases. The CDR3 covers 16 residues. Germline V gene data show CDR1 as KGHSH and CDR2 as LQKENI. The CDR3 reads CASSPRFQCEGTEAFF. CDR3 sequence (DNA): TGTGCCAGCTCACCACGGTTCCAGTGTGAGGGCACTGAAGCTTTCTTT.

This clonotype has a handful of counts. The chain employs TRBV4-3 and TRBJ1-2; no definite D call. CDR1 and CDR2 (germline): LGHNA, YSLEER. The V end was cut by 8 bases, the J end by 4 bases, with 17 bases between. This CDR3 spans 14 amino acids. The CDR3 loop is CASRPRPKGYGYTF. CDR3 sequence (DNA): TGCGCCAGCCGTCCCCGTCCGAAGGGCTATGGCTACACCTTC.

This clonotype was picked up a small number of times. This rearrangement joins TRBV5-5 to TRBJ1-5; D remains ambiguous. The V gene's germline CDR1 is SGHKS and CDR2 YYEKEE (reference sequence). Trimming took 5 bases from V and 0 from J, leaving 6 bases between them. The CDR3 is 13 amino acids. Written as DNA, the CDR3 is TGTGCCAGCAGTAGGGTTAGCAATCAGCCCCAGCATTTT. Translated, it gives CASSRVSNQPQHF.